These T cell receptor beta chains were read from a single sample in a study of cytomegalovirus exposure and HLA in healthy donors. Repertoires were generated with immunoSEQ multiplex PCR, while TCRdb's copy carries only in-frame clones and drops some. Here the sample spans 60,000 to 70,000 clones, almost 70% being singletons. Sequencing was carried out using PBMCs. These receptors came from a man between 40 and 49 years old in good health and CMV-seropositive. Each CDR3 is given with its conserved first and last residue. A D gene is named only where the DNA matches it firmly. Clone size, where shown, is once, few, many, or a class for clones that have expanded.

clone_size,v_call,d_call,j_call,cdr3_nt,cdr3_aa
once,TRBV10-1,TRBD1,TRBJ1-4,TGCGCCAGCAGTGAAGGGAGACAGGGTGGAGAAAAACTGTTTTTT,CASSEGRQGGEKLFF
-,TRBV7-9,TRBD1,TRBJ2-5,TGTGCCAGCAGCCTCAGGGGGAAGAAGGAAGAGACCCAGTACTTC,CASSLRGKKEETQYF
-,TRBV10-3,TRBD2,TRBJ2-3,TGTGCCATCAGTACCCTAGCGGCAGATACGCAGTATTTT,CAISTLAADTQYF
-,TRBV7-9,-,TRBJ2-3,TGTGCCAGCAGCTTCAGCCAACTCGGGATAGCCACAGATACGCAGTATTTT,CASSFSQLGIATDTQYF
-,TRBV27,-,TRBJ1-6,TGTGCCAGCAGTTTCAGGGTGTCTAAGAATTCACCCCTCCACTTT,CASSFRVSKNSPLHF
-,TRBV2,TRBD2,TRBJ2-5,TGTGCCAGCTGCGGGGGGCCCTGGGAGACCCAGTACTTC,CASCGGPWETQYF
-,TRBV2,TRBD1,TRBJ2-7,TGTGCCAGCAGGTCAGGGGACAGCTTCGGGGAGCAGTACTTC,CASRSGDSFGEQYF
-,TRBV4-1,-,TRBJ1-1,TGCGCCAGCAGCCAAGGGTGGGGCGGAAAGACTGAAGCTTTCTTT,CASSQGWGGKTEAFF
-,TRBV11-2,-,TRBJ2-7,TGTGCCAGCAGCCTACCATCGGGACTGGACGAGCAGTACTTC,CASSLPSGLDEQYF
once,TRBV5-1,TRBD1,TRBJ2-7,TGCGCCAGCAGCTGGAGGACAGGGGCGGACGAGCAGTACTTC,CASSWRTGADEQYF
-,TRBV25-1,TRBD1,TRBJ1-3,TGTGCCAGCAGTGCGACAGGGGGTGGAAACACCATATATTTT,CASSATGGGNTIYF
-,TRBV13,-,TRBJ2-5,TGTGCCAGCAGATGGCGAGCGGGGGACAGACTTTTTCAAGAGACCCAGTACTTC,CASRWRAGDRLFQETQYF
few,TRBV9,-,TRBJ2-2,TGTGCCAGCAGCCCGAGAATTTCACCCGGGGAGCTGTTTTTT,CASSPRISPGELFF
-,TRBV7-2,TRBD1,TRBJ1-2,TGTGCCAGCAGCACAGGGGGCTATGGCTACACCTTC,CASSTGGYGYTF
-,TRBV6-1,-,TRBJ2-1,TGTGCCAGCAGTGAATCGGTACTCCTCAGGAATGAGCAGTTCTTC,CASSESVLLRNEQFF
-,TRBV5-6,TRBD1,TRBJ1-1,TGTGCCAGCAGCTTAGGTACAGGGGCAGGGTACACTGAAGCTTTCTTT,CASSLGTGAGYTEAFF
-,TRBV9,TRBD1,TRBJ1-2,TGTGCCAGCAGCTTAGGGACAGGGAATGGCTACACCTTC,CASSLGTGNGYTF
-,TRBV6-1,-,TRBJ2-3,TGTGCCAGCAGTGAATCTGCGGGGAAGTATTATACGCAGTATTTT,CASSESAGKYYTQYF
-,TRBV7-2,-,TRBJ2-7,TGTGCCAGCAGCTTAGTTGACAGCTCCTACGAGCAGTACTTC,CASSLVDSSYEQYF
-,TRBV7-9,-,TRBJ1-1,TGTGCCAGCAGCTTAGAAAACGCCAGGGGCACTGAAGCTTTCTTT,CASSLENARGTEAFF
-,TRBV7-6,TRBD2,TRBJ2-5,TGTGCCAGCAGCTCGACTAGCGGGGGCCAAGAGACCCAGTACTTC,CASSSTSGGQETQYF
-,TRBV4-3,-,TRBJ1-4,TGCGCCAGCAGCCAAGGACAGGTGGACGAAAAACTGTTTTTT,CASSQGQVDEKLFF
-,TRBV19,TRBD2,TRBJ2-7,TGTGCCAGTAGTGGTAGAGTAGCGGGAACCTGCGAGCAGTACTTC,CASSGRVAGTCEQYF
-,TRBV12-5,-,TRBJ2-5,TGTGCTAGTGGTCCGGAAGAGACCCAGTACTTC,CASGPEETQYF